Listed here are 7 T cell receptor beta chains from one sample, sequenced in a study of T-cell reconstitution after alpha-beta-depleted transplantation in children. Unique molecular identifiers were incorporated when the TCRbeta library was constructed. TCRdb processed the PCR reads anew with MiXCR; each CDR3 protein has one entry. Among hundreds of thousands of distinct CDR3 sequences, roughly a quarter were seen once, and the ten largest hold around 2.5%. Here the sequenced sample was PBMCs, taken before TCRalphabeta/CD19-depleted stem cell transplant. These receptors originate from a girl aged 2-10 years with Fanconi anemia, due to receive a stem cell transplant.

In its sample, this clonotype was seen many times. The chain employs TRBV29-1 and TRBJ2-1; 10 bases agree with TRBD2. V lost 6 bases, J lost 7 bases, and 9 bases stayed unmatched. Germline-derived CDR1 and CDR2 are SQVTM and ANQGSEA. The CDR3 loop spans 14 amino acids. CDR3 nucleotides: TGCAGCGTGATAGCGGGGGGAATTTGGAATGAGCAGTTCTTC. Its protein product is CSVIAGGIWNEQFF.

This clonotype occurred many times. This chain joins TRBV4-1 and TRBJ2-1; D unresolved. CDR3 size: 21 residues. V lost 0 bases and J lost 9, with 33 bases in between. Per the germline V gene, CDR1 is MGHRA and CDR2 is YSYEKL. The CDR3: CASSQDDLFPKAYTIVGEQFF. Written as DNA, the CDR3 is TGCGCCAGCAGCCAAGACGATTTATTCCCGAAAGCCTATACAATAGTCGGTGAGCAGTTCTTC.

This clonotype was counted many times. V gene TRBV12-3 or TRBV12-4 combines with J gene TRBJ2-1; 11 bases agree with TRBD2. J gave up 8 bases and V 5 bases, and 5 bases lay outside the gene matches. The CDR3 has 14 residues. For the CDR3, the DNA is TGTGCCAGCAGTCCGACTAGCGGGGTACATGAGCAGTTCTTC. This codes for CASSPTSGVHEQFF.

The J gene is TRBJ1-1, the V gene TRBV29-1, with unresolved D. The CDR3 loop spans 14 amino acids. CDR1 is SQVTM and CDR2 is ANQGSEA in the germline V gene. The V end was cut by 4 bases, the J end by 4 bases, with 16 bases between. CDR3 loop: CSVVLTEEGTEAFF. In DNA, the CDR3 is TGCAGCGTTGTGTTGACCGAAGAAGGCACTGAAGCTTTCTTT.

This clonotype has only a few counts. V gene TRBV29-1 combines with J gene TRBJ1-1, with TRBD1 identical over 8 bases. The CDR3 contains 12 residues. The germline V gene has CDR1 SQVTM and CDR2 ANQGSEA. V was clipped by 7 bases and J by 3 bases; unmatched bases: 4. The CDR3 nucleotides are TGCAGCGCCAGGGGGCCGGACACTGAAGCTTTCTTT. It encodes CSARGPDTEAFF.

This rearrangement joins TRBV5-1 to TRBJ2-7, with 7 bases matching TRBD2. The junction had 19 bases not matched to a gene; V was cut back by 9 bases and J by 7 bases. This CDR3 is 15 amino acids long. Germline V gene data show CDR1 as SGHRS and CDR2 as YFSETQ. Here the CDR3 reads CATSPGRFESSEQYF. CDR3 nucleotides: TGCGCCACCTCTCCCGGGAGGTTCGAGTCTAGTGAGCAGTACTTC.

This clonotype was seen a few times. The V call is TRBV5-1, the J call TRBJ1-3, with 8 bases that match TRBD1. The CDR3 is 14 residues long. The V segment lost 3 bases and the J segment 2 bases; nucleotides outside the gene matches: 1. The V gene's germline CDR1 is SGHRS and CDR2 YFSETQ. CDR3 in amino acids: CASSSDRAGNTIYF. CDR3 sequence (DNA): TGCGCCAGCAGCTCGGACAGGGCTGGAAACACCATATATTTT.